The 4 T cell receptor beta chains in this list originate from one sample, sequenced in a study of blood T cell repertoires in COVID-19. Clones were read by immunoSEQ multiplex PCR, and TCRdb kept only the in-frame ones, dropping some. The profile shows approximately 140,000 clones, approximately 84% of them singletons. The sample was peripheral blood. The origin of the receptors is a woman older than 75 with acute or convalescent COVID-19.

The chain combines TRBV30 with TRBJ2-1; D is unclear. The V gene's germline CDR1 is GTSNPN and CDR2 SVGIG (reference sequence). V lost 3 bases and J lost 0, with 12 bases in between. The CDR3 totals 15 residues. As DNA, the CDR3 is TGTGCCTGGAGCCGACTGATCAGCTCCTACAATGAGCAGTTCTTC. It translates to CAWSRLISSYNEQFF.

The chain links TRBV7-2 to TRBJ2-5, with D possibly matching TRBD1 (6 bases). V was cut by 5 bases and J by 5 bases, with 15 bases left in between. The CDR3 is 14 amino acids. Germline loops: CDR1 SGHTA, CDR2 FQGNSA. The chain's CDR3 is CASSRQVLRETQYF. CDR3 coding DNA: TGTGCCAGCAGCAGACAGGTACTGCGGGAGACCCAGTACTTC.

DNA for the CDR3: TGTGCCAGCAGCTTAGAGGGTTCAGGGTCATGGGAGACCCAGTACTTC. Protein sequence: CASSLEGSGSWETQYF. The chain is built from TRBV7-9 and TRBJ2-5; a possible D gene is TRBD1 (5 bases). The CDR3 is 16 amino acids. The germline gives CDR1 SEHNR, CDR2 FQNEAQ (reference sequence). Trimming stripped 1 base from V and 5 bases from J, with 17 bases between.

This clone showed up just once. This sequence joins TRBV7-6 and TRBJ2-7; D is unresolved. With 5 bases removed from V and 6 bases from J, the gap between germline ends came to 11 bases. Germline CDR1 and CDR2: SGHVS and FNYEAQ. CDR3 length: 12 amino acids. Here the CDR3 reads CASSGMGSEQYF. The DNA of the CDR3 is TGTGCCAGCAGCGGCATGGGCTCCGAGCAGTACTTC.